This T cell receptor beta chain was captured in a study of blood T cell repertoires in COVID-19 (dated by TCRdb to 2019 to 2021). With regard to the full study: Collaborator samples came from the United States, Italy and Spain and covered acute and convalescent phases of COVID-19. The material from the prospective study consisted of cDNA or gDNA derived from T cells, B-cell-depleted T cells, or PBMCs. The dataset comprised deeply sampled blood TCRbeta repertoires from subjects exposed to, actively infected with, or recovered from COVID-19. A freely available public database, intended as a resource for researchers studying the immune response to SARS-CoV-2, is where the repertoires were released. The samples were drawn from the first 160 participants of the ongoing ImmuneRACE study and from 1,200 or so subjects provided by 6 global collaborators. The sample metadata nearly always contained a de-identified subject ID, COVID-19 status, age in years and sex. HLA class I and class II types, where available, came from metadata supplied by the sample provider rather than from assay-based typing. Study-level results and caveats: The amount of clinical and demographic metadata varied by source and participant and was provided uncurated.

As regards this clone: Its antigen remains unidentified. The record has no base qualities; no much larger clone is one base away.

The immunoSEQ Assay, a bias-controlled multiplex PCR, was used to amplify TCRbeta CDR3 regions from genomic DNA. Processing in the source paper ran as follows. Nucleated cell counts per sample were estimated from amplification of reference gene primers within the assay. To quantify the absolute abundance of each unique TCRbeta CDR3 rearrangement, sequence reads were collapsed and filtered. For each sample, productive Simpson clonality was calculated as the square root of Simpson's diversity index across productive rearrangements. TCRdb holds this immuneACCESS table with in-frame rearrangements only. Some clones are missing; in checked studies, unresolved V genes explain under half, and the rest has no known cause. Clone size and V and J calls were adopted from that table, with D and trimming inferred from the DNA. The sample table contains around 110,000 clones; only one count was recorded for approximately 82% of them. Of the sample, over 6% is held by the ten largest clones.

The collaborating institutions used their own protocols to collect whole blood in K2EDTA tubes. For TCRbeta analysis, collaborator samples were shipped as frozen whole blood, as isolated PBMCs, or as DNA extracted from either sample type. This receptor was obtained from a man aged 70 or older with active or convalescent COVID-19. Sequencing input: peripheral blood.

The CDR3 is CASSLGAGRADTQYF. The base sequence is TGTGCCAGCAGTTTAGGAGCGGGAAGGGCAGATACGCAGTATTTT. The receptor chain draws on TRBV28 and TRBJ2-3, and 7 junction bases match TRBD2. As encoded in the germline V gene, CDR1 is MDHEN while CDR2 is SYDVKM. Including cysteine and phenylalanine, the CDR3 has 15 amino acids. The DNA shown is the 45-base CDR3, in frame from base 1. V ends up 2 bases short and J 4 bases short, with an unmatched junction base count of 6.